The rows below give T cell receptor beta chains drawn from one sample of a study of CXCR3-negative and CXCR3-positive naive CD8 T cells. Reprocessing the 5' RACE reads, TCRdb reports a single entry for every CDR3 protein and omits DNA. Here the sample table reports roughly 100,000 distinct CDR3 sequences. The sample comprised naive CXCR3- CD8+ T cells from blood. The receptors stem from a human donor in good health. Some clones in this sample may be carry-over from other donors' samples. The CDR3 runs from the conserved cysteine through the conserved F or W.

V: TRBV29-1; J: TRBJ1-1; length: 13; CDR3: CSVETGRNTEAFF
V: TRBV19; J: TRBJ2-1; length: 14; CDR3: CASRTSGGINEQFF
V: TRBV28; J: TRBJ2-5; length: 13; CDR3: CASGVLEGETQYF
V: TRBV11-3; J: TRBJ1-4; length: 15; CDR3: CASSRDRPGDEKLFF
V: TRBV4-3; J: TRBJ1-1; length: 14; CDR3: CASSQDKENTEAFF
V: TRBV5-6; J: TRBJ2-3; length: 13; CDR3: CASSRGGTDTQYF
V: TRBV20-1; J: TRBJ2-5; length: 14; CDR3: CSARGSSGSETQYF
V: TRBV19; J: TRBJ2-1; length: 11; CDR3: CASSNRDSKFF
V: TRBV28; J: TRBJ2-5; length: 14; CDR3: CASSPGISGETQYF
V: TRBV7-3; J: TRBJ2-3; length: 15; CDR3: CASSSAGGLIDTQYF
V: TRBV5-1; J: TRBJ2-3; length: 15; CDR3: CASSLGPLWADTQYF
V: TRBV7-2; J: TRBJ2-7; length: 15; CDR3: CASSSPSGGPYEQYF
V: TRBV15; J: TRBJ2-7; length: 14; CDR3: CATSRTRAVSEQYF
V: TRBV4-3; J: TRBJ2-6; length: 18; CDR3: CASSQEDRGRSGANVLTF
V: TRBV6-2/TRBV6-3; J: TRBJ2-7; length: 17; CDR3: CASSYSSETSVAYEQYF
V: TRBV25-1; J: TRBJ2-1; length: 15; CDR3: CASIHRGTGGDEQFF
V: TRBV29-1; J: TRBJ2-2; length: 14; CDR3: CSVVAGSNTGELFF
V: TRBV7-9; J: TRBJ2-5; length: 14; CDR3: CASSPDTRGETQYF
V: TRBV29-1; J: TRBJ2-5; length: 12; CDR3: CSVVLQGETQYF
V: TRBV10-3; J: TRBJ2-1; length: 16; CDR3: CAISEWDHPRGDEQFF
V: TRBV12-3/TRBV12-4; J: TRBJ2-7; length: 14; CDR3: CASSLGTDPYEQYF
V: TRBV11-2; J: TRBJ1-5; length: 13; CDR3: CASSLGPYQPQHF
V: TRBV7-2; J: TRBJ2-3; length: 15; CDR3: CASSVTSGGADTQYF
V: TRBV12-3/TRBV12-4; J: TRBJ2-3; length: 14; CDR3: CASSLSLSTDTQYF
V: TRBV7-2; J: TRBJ2-2; length: 13; CDR3: CASRGSGTGELFF
V: TRBV12-3/TRBV12-4; J: TRBJ1-1; length: 13; CDR3: CASSLAGSAEAFF
V: TRBV9; J: TRBJ2-2; length: 15; CDR3: CASSGHRDNTGELFF
V: TRBV5-1; J: TRBJ2-2; length: 14; CDR3: CASSLVPNTGELFF
V: TRBV6-2/TRBV6-3; J: TRBJ2-5; length: 17; CDR3: CASKGIAGGPGEETQYF
V: TRBV29-1; J: TRBJ2-3; length: 12; CDR3: CSVPDSGGTQYF
V: TRBV13; J: TRBJ1-1; length: 13; CDR3: CASSTGQGSEAFF
V: TRBV10-3; J: TRBJ2-1; length: 16; CDR3: CAIGGGETSSYNEQFF
V: TRBV13; J: TRBJ2-7; length: 14; CDR3: CASSPRTGVDEQYF
V: TRBV20-1; J: TRBJ2-7; length: 14; CDR3: CSARDGKESYEQYF
V: TRBV7-9; J: TRBJ1-2; length: 12; CDR3: CASNRELGGYTF
V: TRBV25-1; J: TRBJ1-3; length: 14; CDR3: CASTPSSSGNTIYF
V: TRBV29-1; J: TRBJ1-1; length: 12; CDR3: CSAEGQLPEAFF
V: TRBV11-2; J: TRBJ1-2; length: 12; CDR3: CASGGDHYGYTF
V: TRBV29-1; J: TRBJ2-3; length: 16; CDR3: CSVSRTSGGTTDTQYF
V: TRBV29-1; J: TRBJ1-2; length: 14; CDR3: CSVLGSGANYGYTF
V: TRBV2; J: TRBJ2-1; length: 16; CDR3: CASSESGASGRHEQFF